These 29 T cell receptor beta chains originate from one sample sequenced in a study of T cell responses to AZD1222 COVID-19 vaccine. The table came from immunoSEQ multiplex PCR; TCRdb's copy has only in-frame clones and leaves some out. Of some 160,000 clones in the sample, 93% were seen once. This sample comprised peripheral blood, obtained on day 0 of AZD1222 vaccination. These receptor sequences come from an adult in good health.

The chain is built from TRBV7-8 and TRBJ2-4; D is perhaps TRBD1 (6 bases). V lost 5 bases and J 0 bases, leaving 26 bases between the germline ends. Germline V CDR1 and CDR2: SGHVS, FQNEAQ. The CDR3 spans 20 residues. The DNA for the CDR3 is TGTGCCAGCAGCCAGAGCTTATCCGGGACAAGGACCCCAGCCAAAAACATTCAGTACTTC. This codes for CASSQSLSGTRTPAKNIQYF.

This rearrangement joins TRBV6-1 to TRBJ1-3, with D possibly matching TRBD1 (6 bases). The germline gives CDR1 MNHNS, CDR2 SASEGT. V dropped 4 bases and J dropped 2 bases, with 15 bases sitting between them. CDR3 length equals 16 residues. This chain's CDR3 is CASSGYRDLPGNTIYF. The DNA of the CDR3 is TGTGCCAGCAGTGGTTACAGGGACCTTCCTGGAAACACCATATATTTT.

V and J are TRBV30 and TRBJ1-2, with D perhaps matching TRBD1 (5 bases). Germline-derived CDR1 and CDR2 are GTSNPN and SVGIG (reference sequence). CDR3 size: 12 residues. Trimming took off 4 bases at V and 6 bases at J, with 12 bases between the two ends. This CDR3 is CAWTPGLDGYTF. The CDR3 DNA reads as TGTGCCTGGACCCCAGGGTTGGATGGCTACACCTTC. Full variable domain (remainder filled in from reference TRBV30 and TRBJ1-2): SQTIHQWPATLVQPVGSPLSLECTVEGTSNPNLYWYRQAAGRGLQLLFYSVGIGQISSEVPQNLSASRPQDRQFILSSKKLLLSDSGFYLCAWTPGLDGYTFGSGTRLTVV.

The V gene is TRBV19, the J gene TRBJ2-2; TRBD1 might be the D (6 bases). Germline V CDR1 and CDR2: LNHDA, SQIVND (reference sequence). Trimming pared 5 bases from V and 2 bases from J, leaving 12 bases between. This CDR3 is built from 15 residues. The CDR3 nucleotides are TGTGCCAGTAGTTCCGGGACAAGTAACACCGGGGAGCTGTTTTTT. Its translation: CASSSGTSNTGELFF.

V is TRBV29-1 and J is TRBJ1-1; no clear D. V dropped 2 bases and J dropped 2 bases, with 12 bases sitting between them. CDR1 and CDR2 from the germline V gene are SQVTM and ANQGSEA. The CDR3 extends over 14 amino acids. In DNA form, the CDR3 reads TGCAGCGTTGAAAAAGATACAGCTAACACTGAAGCTTTCTTT. This sequence encodes CSVEKDTANTEAFF. Complete variable domain (other parts from reference TRBV29-1 and TRBJ1-1): SAVISQKPSRDICQRGTSLTIQCQVDSQVTMMFWYRQQPGQSLTLIATANQGSEATYESGFVIDKFPISRPNLTFSTLTVSNMSPEDSSIYLCSVEKDTANTEAFFGQGTRLTVV.

The V and J genes are TRBV19 and TRBJ2-7, with a weak D call TRBD1 (6 bases). Trimming stripped 1 base from V and 6 bases from J, with 10 bases between. Germline lookup yields CDR1 LNHDA and CDR2 SQIVND (reference sequence). The CDR3 covers 13 residues. The CDR3 region is CASSIATGAEQYF. CDR3 in DNA: TGTGCCAGTAGTATAGCGACAGGAGCCGAGCAGTACTTC. The full variable domain, with the rest looked up from reference TRBV19 and TRBJ2-7, is DGGITQSPKYLFRKEGQNVTLSCEQNLNHDAMYWYRQDPGQGLRLIYYSQIVNDFQKGDIAEGYSVSREKKESFPLTVTSAQKNPTAFYLCASSIATGAEQYFGPGTRLTVT.

J is TRBJ2-4 and V is TRBV13; either TRBD1 or TRBD2 may fit D (6 bases each). The V gene lost 5 bases and the J gene lost 0 bases, with 17 bases spanning the gap. The V gene's germline CDR1 is PRHDT and CDR2 FYEKMQ (reference sequence). CDR3 length equals 17 residues. The CDR3 nucleotides read TGTGCCAGCAGCGCTCGGGGCCGGGGGCAAGCCAAAAACATTCAGTACTTC. Its translation is CASSARGRGQAKNIQYF.

The chain couples TRBV18 to TRBJ1-2; perhaps TRBD1 as D (6 bases). The V gene's germline CDR1 is KGHSH and CDR2 LQKENI. The CDR3 runs 13 residues. Trimming cost V 6 bases and J 8 bases, with 16 bases left between them. The CDR3 nucleotides read TGTGCCAGCTCTTCTAATGGACAGATGGGCTACACCTTC. Amino acids: CASSSNGQMGYTF. Full variable domain (missing parts from reference TRBV18 and TRBJ1-2): NAGVMQNPRHLVRRRGQEARLRCSPMKGHSHVYWYRQLPEEGLKFMVYLQKENIIDESGMPKERFSAEFPKEGPSILRIQQVVRGDSAAYFCASSSNGQMGYTFGSGTRLTVV.

The V gene is TRBV3-1 (or the pseudogene TRBV3-2), the J gene TRBJ2-5; no clear D gene. Trimming shortened V by 5 bases and J by 2 bases, and 18 bases separated the two germline ends. Germline lookup yields CDR1 LGHDT and CDR2 YNNKEL (reference sequence). CDR3 length equals 16 residues. CDR3 amino acids: CASSTRKSSQQETQYF. For the CDR3, the DNA is TGTGCCAGCAGCACCAGAAAATCCTCCCAACAAGAGACCCAGTACTTC.

This clone was observed once. The V call is TRBV15, the J call TRBJ1-6; 11 bases align to TRBD1. V lost 3 bases to trimming and J lost 9 bases; unmatched junction nucleotides: 7. The germline V gene encodes CDR1 LNHNV and CDR2 YYDKDF (reference sequence). This CDR3 contains 16 residues. This CDR3 reads CATSSPGQGVSSPLHF. The CDR3 region has the DNA TGTGCCACCAGCAGTCCGGGACAGGGGGTGAGTTCACCCCTCCACTTT.

The rearrangement joins TRBV19 to TRBJ2-5, with TRBD2 identical over 7 bases. Germline V gives CDR1 LNHDA, CDR2 SQIVND (reference sequence). V shed 3 bases and J 1 base; nucleotides not matched to a gene: 2. CDR3 length equals 14 residues. The chain's CDR3 is CASSISGGQETQYF. As DNA, the CDR3 is TGTGCCAGTAGTATCTCGGGGGGCCAAGAGACCCAGTACTTC.

CDR3 sequence: CASSLGPAGGHSYGYTF. DNA of the CDR3: TGCGCCAGCAGCTTGGGGCCTGCGGGGGGGCACAGCTATGGCTACACCTTC. The V gene is TRBV5-1, the J gene TRBJ1-2, with D possibly TRBD1 on 6 matching bases. The CDR3 runs to 17 residues. Trimming left V 0 bases short and J 4 bases short, with 19 bases between. Germline V gene lookup returns CDR1 SGHRS and CDR2 YFSETQ.

V usage is TRBV10-1 and J usage is TRBJ2-7, with TRBD1 matching over 7 bases. The length of the CDR3 is 17 residues. Germline CDR1 reads WNHNN; CDR2 reads SYGVQD (reference sequence). V lost 6 bases to trimming and J lost 3 bases; unmatched junction nucleotides: 17. CDR3 in amino acids: CASRVTRDSNLDYEQYF. The DNA of the CDR3 is TGCGCCAGCAGAGTAACCAGGGACAGTAACTTGGACTACGAGCAGTACTTC.

A single count supports this clone. V gene TRBV3-1 (or the pseudogene TRBV3-2) combines with J gene TRBJ2-7; TRBD2 aligns across 15 bases. Germline V lookup: CDR1 LGHDT, CDR2 YNNKEL (reference sequence). The CDR3 length is 18 residues. V trimming: 3 bases; J trimming: 3 bases; junction bases outside the gene matches: 9. CDR3 in DNA: TGTGCCAGCAGCCACCTGGGACTAGCGGGGGGATCCAACTACGAGCAGTACTTC. Its protein is CASSHLGLAGGSNYEQYF.

The CDR3 sequence: CASSLAGQPYEQYF. CDR3 bases: TGTGCCAGCAGCTTAGCGGGACAGCCCTACGAGCAGTACTTC. The chain joins TRBV7-8 to TRBJ2-7, with TRBD1 matching 7 bases. V lost 0 bases, J lost 2 bases, and 1 base stayed unmatched. Germline V gene sequence: CDR1 SGHVS, CDR2 FQNEAQ. CDR3 length: 14 residues. Full variable domain (missing parts from reference TRBV7-8 and TRBJ2-7): GAGVSQSPRYKVAKRGQDVALRCDPISGHVSLFWYQQALGQGPEFLTYFQNEAQLDKSGLPSDRFFAERPEGSVSTLKIQRTQQEDSAVYLCASSLAGQPYEQYFGPGTRLTVT.

This sequence joins TRBV5-1 and TRBJ2-5; D might be TRBD2 (6 bases). CDR1 SGHRS and CDR2 YFSETQ come from the germline V gene. The CDR3 contains 18 residues. With 3 bases removed from V and 2 bases from J, the gap between germline ends came to 23 bases. CDR3 sequence: CASSSPPGAGTLQETQYF. In DNA form, the CDR3 reads TGCGCCAGCAGCTCCCCCCCCGGGGCGGGGACGCTTCAAGAGACCCAGTACTTC.

The chain has TRBV6-2 or TRBV6-3 and TRBJ2-3; D is possibly TRBD2 (6 bases). Germline-derived CDR1 and CDR2 are MNHEY and SVGEGT. V was trimmed by 5 bases and J by 13 bases, leaving 16 bases between them. The CDR3 is 12 residues long. The CDR3 region is CASSPLGGREYF. The CDR3 DNA is TGTGCCAGCAGTCCCCTGGGGGGTAGGGAGTATTTT.

The chain uses TRBV7-3 and TRBJ1-5, with D uncertain. Germline V CDR1 and CDR2: SGHTA, FQGTGA. The CDR3 is made up of 13 amino acids. Trimming took off 5 bases at V and 4 bases at J, with 9 bases between the two ends. This chain's CDR3 is CASSIIPNQPQHF. The DNA for the CDR3 is TGTGCCAGCAGCATTATCCCTAATCAGCCCCAGCATTTT.

The chain has TRBV10-3 and TRBJ2-3; no clear D gene. In germline, CDR1 is ENHRY, CDR2 SYGVKD. The CDR3 is 14 amino acids. Trimming cost V 8 bases and J 0 bases, with 12 bases left between them. CDR3 protein: CAISGGPSTDTQYF. In nucleotides, the CDR3 is TGTGCCATCTCAGGTGGGCCGAGCACAGATACGCAGTATTTT.

In DNA, the CDR3 is TGCGCCAGCAGCACGCAGGGTCCGTTGGAAGAGACCCAGTACTTC. Its translation: CASSTQGPLEETQYF. This chain connects TRBV5-1 to TRBJ2-5, with D possibly TRBD1 on 5 matching bases. V was cut by 4 bases and J by 3 bases, with 16 bases left in between. The CDR3 runs 15 residues. Germline V gives CDR1 SGHRS, CDR2 YFSETQ.

J is TRBJ1-2 and V is TRBV30; TRBD1 agrees at 8 bases. The CDR3 length is 15 residues. Germline CDR1 GTSNPN, CDR2 SVGIG (reference sequence). V was clipped by 0 bases and J by 0 bases; unmatched bases: 3. The CDR3 here is CAWSVPTGANYGYTF. The CDR3 region has the DNA TGTGCCTGGAGTGTACCGACAGGGGCTAACTATGGCTACACCTTC. The complete variable domain, with remaining parts taken from reference TRBV30 and TRBJ1-2, reads SQTIHQWPATLVQPVGSPLSLECTVEGTSNPNLYWYRQAAGRGLQLLFYSVGIGQISSEVPQNLSASRPQDRQFILSSKKLLLSDSGFYLCAWSVPTGANYGYTFGSGTRLTVV.

This chain joins TRBV6-5 and TRBJ2-2; tentative D call: TRBD2 (6 bases). Trimming left V 2 bases short and J 7 bases short, with 11 bases between. This CDR3 spans 14 amino acids. Germline V gene sequence: CDR1 MNHEY, CDR2 SVGAGI. CDR3 in amino acids: CASSYIGRDGELFF. In DNA, the CDR3 is TGTGCCAGCAGTTACATAGGGCGGGACGGGGAGCTGTTTTTT.

The V call is TRBV19, the J call TRBJ2-1, with 9 bases lining up with TRBD1. The ends lost 6 bases at V and 3 bases at J; junction bases unmatched: 3. This CDR3 spans 14 amino acids. Germline V gene data show CDR1 as LNHDA and CDR2 as SQIVND (reference sequence). The CDR3 is CASRQDRGYNEQFF. In DNA form, the CDR3 reads TGTGCCAGTAGACAGGACAGGGGCTACAATGAGCAGTTCTTC. Full variable domain (remainder filled in from reference TRBV19 and TRBJ2-1): DGGITQSPKYLFRKEGQNVTLSCEQNLNHDAMYWYRQDPGQGLRLIYYSQIVNDFQKGDIAEGYSVSREKKESFPLTVTSAQKNPTAFYLCASRQDRGYNEQFFGPGTRLTVL.

V gene TRBV7-2 combines with J gene TRBJ1-3; 9 bases fit TRBD1. Unmatched junction bases numbered 6, after V lost 5 bases and J lost 4 bases. The germline CDR1 and CDR2 sequences are SGHTA and FQGNSA. This CDR3 comprises 15 residues. Written as DNA, the CDR3 is TGTGCCAGCAGCCCCGACAGGGGGGCGGGAAACACCATATATTTT. Its protein is CASSPDRGAGNTIYF.

This chain uses TRBV27 with TRBJ1-2; D might be TRBD1 (6 bases). V dropped 6 bases and J dropped 0 bases, with 11 bases sitting between them. From germline, CDR1 is MNHEY and CDR2 SMNVEV (reference sequence). The CDR3 spans 14 residues. The CDR3: CASRDRTANYGYTF. For the CDR3, the DNA is TGTGCCAGCAGGGATCGGACAGCTAACTATGGCTACACCTTC.

The V call is TRBV19, the J call TRBJ2-3; D gene uncertain. The V and J ends lost 8 bases and 12 bases respectively, with 21 bases between them. Germline V gene lookup returns CDR1 LNHDA and CDR2 SQIVND (reference sequence). The CDR3 loop spans 13 amino acids. This chain's CDR3 is CASSTQTAQPQYF. CDR3 nucleotides: TGTGCCAGTTCCACCCAGACCGCGCAACCACAGTATTTT.

V usage is TRBV5-1 and J usage is TRBJ1-3, with D tentatively TRBD1 (5 bases). The CDR3 is 14 residues long. The germline V and J ends were trimmed by 5 bases and 1 base, with 10 bases remaining between them. CDR1 is SGHRS, CDR2 YFSETQ, per germline. The CDR3 sequence is CASRQESSGNTIYF. CDR3 sequence (DNA): TGCGCCAGCAGACAGGAATCTTCTGGAAACACCATATATTTT.

The V and J genes are TRBV24-1 and TRBJ1-4; no clear D gene. CDR1 and CDR2 (germline): KGHDR, SFDVKD. V gave up 4 bases and J gave up 6 bases, with 14 bases separating them. The CDR3 contains 15 residues. The CDR3 spells CATSDPGLGHEKLFF. DNA of the CDR3: TGTGCCACCAGTGACCCCGGGCTCGGCCATGAAAAACTGTTTTTT.

The chain recombines TRBV5-4 with TRBJ2-1, with 7 positions matching TRBD2. Germline V gene lookup returns CDR1 SGHNT and CDR2 YYREEE (reference sequence). There are 16 residues in the CDR3. Trimming removed 0 bases from V and 4 bases from J; junction bases left unmatched: 7. Here the CDR3 DNA reads TGTGCCAGCAGCTTGGGGTCGGCTAGCGGTTACAATGAGCAGTTCTTC. It codes for CASSLGSASGYNEQFF.